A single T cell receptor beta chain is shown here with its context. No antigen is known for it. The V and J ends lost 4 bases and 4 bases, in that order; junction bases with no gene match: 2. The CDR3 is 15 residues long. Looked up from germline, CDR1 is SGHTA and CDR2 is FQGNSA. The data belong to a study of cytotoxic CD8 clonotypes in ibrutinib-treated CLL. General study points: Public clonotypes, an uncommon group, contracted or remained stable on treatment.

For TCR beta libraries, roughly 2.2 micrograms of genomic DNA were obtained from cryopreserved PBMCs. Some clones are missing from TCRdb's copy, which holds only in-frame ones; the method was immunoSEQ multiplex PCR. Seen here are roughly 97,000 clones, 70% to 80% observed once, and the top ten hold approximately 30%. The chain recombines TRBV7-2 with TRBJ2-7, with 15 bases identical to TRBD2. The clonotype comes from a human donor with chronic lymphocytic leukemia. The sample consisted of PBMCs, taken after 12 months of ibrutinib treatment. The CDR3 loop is CASSSGTSGGYEQYF. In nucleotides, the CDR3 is TGTGCCAGCAGCTCGGGGACTAGCGGGGGGTACGAGCAGTACTTC.